These T cell receptor beta chains were read from a single sample in a study of cytomegalovirus exposure and HLA in healthy donors. Data came from immunoSEQ multiplex PCR; TCRdb stores just in-frame clones and leaves some out. This sample has roughly 110,000 clones, with around 75% found just once. Specimen: PBMCs. Source of these receptors: a male donor in good health and CMV-seropositive. The CDR3 runs from the conserved cysteine through the conserved F or W. Fields, in order: CDR3 DNA, CDR3 protein, D gene, V gene, J gene, clone size. The D gene is left open where the match is weak. Clone size is shown for a subset of rows, as once, few, many or a class of expanded clone.

TGCGCCAGCAGCCACGGACAGGGGGCTTTAGAGACCCAGTACTTC	CASSHGQGALETQYF	TRBD1	TRBV5-1	TRBJ2-5	few
TGTGCCAGCAGAAACCTGAGAGTTTTCTCCTACAATGAGCAGTTCTTC	CASRNLRVFSYNEQFF	-	TRBV6-6	TRBJ2-1	-
TGTGCCAGCAGTTCGACTAGCGGGGGCCAAGAGACCCAGTACTTC	CASSSTSGGQETQYF	TRBD2	TRBV5-4	TRBJ2-5	-
TGTGCCAGCAGTGAAACCAGGGTGTCTGGAAACACCATATATTTT	CASSETRVSGNTIYF	-	TRBV7-2	TRBJ1-3	once
TGTGCCAGCTCACGTGGACAGGGTACGGACGAGCAGTACTTC	CASSRGQGTDEQYF	TRBD1	TRBV18	TRBJ2-7	once
TGTGCCTGGAGTGGCGGGAGCTTCCACGAGCAGTACTTC	CAWSGGSFHEQYF	TRBD2	TRBV30	TRBJ2-7	-
TGTGCCACCAGCCCTCCAGGATATAGCAATCAGCCCCAGCATTTT	CATSPPGYSNQPQHF	-	TRBV15	TRBJ1-5	-
TGCGCCAGCAGCCTAACAGGGGCAATCGGACGGTACGAGCAGTACTTC	CASSLTGAIGRYEQYF	TRBD1	TRBV5-1	TRBJ2-7	-
TGCAGTGCTAGACTACAGCCCCAGCATTTT	CSARLQPQHF	-	TRBV20-1	TRBJ1-5	-
TGTGCCAGTAGTATCTCTGTCCAGGGTTCGTACGAGCAGTACTTC	CASSISVQGSYEQYF	-	TRBV19	TRBJ2-7	few
TGTGCCAGCAGTTCGCCCTCTAGACGCGGGGCCAACGTCCTGACTTTC	CASSSPSRRGANVLTF	-	TRBV27	TRBJ2-6	-
TGCAGCGGGTCAACCCTGGACAGACAAGAGACCCAGTACTTC	CSGSTLDRQETQYF	-	TRBV29-1	TRBJ2-5	-
TGTGCCTGGAGGACGGGGGAGCGGGCCACTGAAGCTTTCTTT	CAWRTGERATEAFF	-	TRBV30	TRBJ1-1	once
TGTGCCAGCAGTTCCCACGAGGGGGGGCGGCTCTATGGCTACACCTTC	CASSSHEGGRLYGYTF	-	TRBV28	TRBJ1-2	few
TGCAGCGTTGAACAGAGCGGAGCTTTCTTT	CSVEQSGAFF	-	TRBV29-1	TRBJ1-1	-
TGTGCCAGCAGTGGCGGCTACCTCACAGATACGCAGTATTTT	CASSGGYLTDTQYF	-	TRBV2	TRBJ2-3	-
TGTGCCAGCAGCTTATCAGGGGGCAATCAGCCCCAGCATTTT	CASSLSGGNQPQHF	-	TRBV7-9	TRBJ1-5	-
TGCAGCGTAGACAGGGGGCCCTACGAGCAGTACTTC	CSVDRGPYEQYF	TRBD1	TRBV29-1	TRBJ2-7	-
TGTGCCAGCAGCGTTTCGGCCGGGAGCTCCTACGAGCAGTACTTC	CASSVSAGSSYEQYF	-	TRBV9	TRBJ2-7	-
TGTGCCAGCAGACCAACAGGGGGCGATCAGCCCCAGCATTTT	CASRPTGGDQPQHF	TRBD1	TRBV6-5	TRBJ1-5	few
TGTGCCAGCAGCTTAGTGGTGACTAGCGGGACTTATGAGCAGTTCTTC	CASSLVVTSGTYEQFF	TRBD2	TRBV7-2	TRBJ2-1	-
TGCGCCAGCAGCTCCGGAGGGCTAGCGGGAGACCAAGAGACCCAGTACTTC	CASSSGGLAGDQETQYF	TRBD2	TRBV5-1	TRBJ2-5	-
TGTGCCAGTACCGGGACTAGCGTTGCTTATGAGCAGTTCTTC	CASTGTSVAYEQFF	TRBD2	TRBV6-5	TRBJ2-1	once
TGTGCCAGCAGTTACACCCGGTGGGGGGGGGTTCAGCCCCAGCATTTT	CASSYTRWGGVQPQHF	-	TRBV6-5	TRBJ1-5	-
TGTGCCAGCAGCTTAGCTCGGACAGGGTGGCAGCCCCAGCATTTT	CASSLARTGWQPQHF	TRBD1	TRBV7-2	TRBJ1-5	-
TGTGCCAGCATCGGGGCCCAAACAGGGGGCTACGAGCAGTACTTC	CASIGAQTGGYEQYF	TRBD1	TRBV28	TRBJ2-7	-
TGTGCCAGCAGCCAAGATAGGGCAGGGTCCTACAATGAGCAGTTCTTC	CASSQDRAGSYNEQFF	-	TRBV4-2	TRBJ2-1	-
TGTGCCAGTAGTATCGCGTCCTACCCCGGGGAGGGATTTGGTGAAAAACTGTTTTTT	CASSIASYPGEGFGEKLFF	-	TRBV19	TRBJ1-4	-
TGTGCCAGCAGTTATGCCGTTGGGGGCGGCTACACCTTC	CASSYAVGGGYTF	-	TRBV6-5	TRBJ1-2	-
TGTGCCAGCAGCCCCCGCTCTAACGAGCAGTACTTC	CASSPRSNEQYF	-	TRBV5-4	TRBJ2-7	-
TGTGCCGGCGGGGAAACTATGAACACTGAAGCTTTCTTT	CAGGETMNTEAFF	-	TRBV7-9	TRBJ1-1	once
TGTGCCAGCAGTATCCGGGACAGGGGGTTCTACGAGCAGTACTTC	CASSIRDRGFYEQYF	TRBD1	TRBV27	TRBJ2-7	-
TGTGCCAGTAGCAATCCCCGGACAGTACCATACGAGCAGTACTTC	CASSNPRTVPYEQYF	-	TRBV19	TRBJ2-7	-
TGCAGCGCGGGTAATCCGGGTAAAGCGGCTGAAGCTTTCTTT	CSAGNPGKAAEAFF	-	TRBV29-1	TRBJ1-1	few
TGTGCCAGCAGTTACGGGACTAGCGGGGGTAAAGAGACCCAGTACTTC	CASSYGTSGGKETQYF	TRBD2	TRBV6-5	TRBJ2-5	-
TGTGCCAGCAGCCAGGGGGACAGATATCAGCCCCAGCATTTT	CASSQGDRYQPQHF	TRBD1	TRBV2	TRBJ1-5	-
TGTGCCAGCAGCTTGGGGGGGGTACACGAGCAGTACTTC	CASSLGGVHEQYF	-	TRBV5-6	TRBJ2-7	-
TGCGCCAGCAGCTCCTGGGGGGACAGCTCCTACAATGAGCAGTTCTTC	CASSSWGDSSYNEQFF	-	TRBV5-1	TRBJ2-1	once
TGCGCCAGCAGCTTGTACGGTCTCTCTGGAAACACCATATATTTT	CASSLYGLSGNTIYF	-	TRBV5-1	TRBJ1-3	-
TGTGCCAGCAGTGAACGACAGGGGATTGTCTATGGCTACACCTTC	CASSERQGIVYGYTF	TRBD1	TRBV2	TRBJ1-2	-
TGCAGCGTTGCCTGGGGGGGCTATGAAGCTTTCTTT	CSVAWGGYEAFF	-	TRBV29-1	TRBJ1-1	-
TGTGCCAGCAGCTTAGAGATCCGGACAAGGAACACTGAAGCTTTCTTT	CASSLEIRTRNTEAFF	-	TRBV11-2	TRBJ1-1	-
TGCAGCGTTGAGGGACAGGCCCCAGATACGCAGTATTTT	CSVEGQAPDTQYF	TRBD1	TRBV29-1	TRBJ2-3	-
TGCGCCAGCAGAGAGAGACACGGGACAGGGCGAACTGAAGCTTTCTTT	CASRERHGTGRTEAFF	TRBD1	TRBV10-2	TRBJ1-1	-
TGTGCCAGCAGCTTATTCGCCGGGTCCCAGTCGTCCCAGTACTTC	CASSLFAGSQSSQYF	-	TRBV27	TRBJ2-5	-
TGTGCCAGCAGCTTACCGGGACTCGGGGGTGGCTACACCTTC	CASSLPGLGGGYTF	-	TRBV7-3	TRBJ1-2	-
TGTGCCAGCAGCTTAAGCACAGGCTATGCTTTCTTT	CASSLSTGYAFF	-	TRBV5-6	TRBJ1-1	-
TGTGCCAGCAGCTTGGGAGGATTTAGCGGATCCACAGATACGCAGTATTTT	CASSLGGFSGSTDTQYF	-	TRBV5-6	TRBJ2-3	-
TGTGCCAGCAGCCCGGGGACAGTCCATAATTCACCCCTCCACTTT	CASSPGTVHNSPLHF	TRBD1	TRBV6-1	TRBJ1-6	-